This TCR beta chain comes out of a study of blood T cell repertoires in COVID-19. About the study: PBMCs, B-cell-depleted T cells, or T cells were the source of the cDNA or gDNA that made up the material.

V was cut by 1 base and J by 5 bases, with 3 bases left in between. The germline V gene has CDR1 SGHRS and CDR2 YFSETQ. This CDR3 contains 11 residues. Sequencing used immunoSEQ multiplex PCR; TCRdb keeps in-frame clones, though not all of them. The sample yields 350,000 to 500,000 clones, approximately 90% seen once. The chain couples TRBV5-1 to TRBJ2-5, with no clear D. Sequencing used PBMCs or T cells enriched from blood (not recorded which). This clonotype originated in a woman younger than 30 who had been exposed to COVID-19. The CDR3 DNA reads TGCGCCAGCAGCTTGTCGGAGACCCAGTACTTC. Its protein is CASSLSETQYF.